The clone carrying this TCR beta chain occurred many times. Its antigen is not known. CDR1 and CDR2 (germline): SGHRS, YFSETQ. V lost 4 bases to trimming and J lost 3 bases; unmatched junction nucleotides: 9. This CDR3 has 15 residues. As the template, RNA transcripts were used to amplify TCR beta CDR3 regions. After a first-round RT-PCR with HTBI primers, a second-round multiplex PCR was run. MiXCR, run by TCRdb on the multiplex PCR reads, gives a single entry per CDR3 protein. The table includes hundreds of thousands of distinct CDR3 sequences, 22% detected once. Among the exclusions were patients with other autoimmune diseases, uncontrolled infections, pregnancy or lactation. Clinicians made diagnoses from clinical symptoms, serum thyroxine, TRAb, thyroid ultrasound and orbital computed tomography. These data belong to a study of Graves' ophthalmopathy and Graves' hyperthyroidism. Study conclusions and caveats: The 13-signature model separated ophthalmopathy from stable hyperthyroidism at almost 90% sensitivity and roughly 83% specificity. Most expanded clonotypes from thyroid (those above 0.001 frequency) were also found in blood.

Sequenced: peripheral blood. The rearrangement uses TRBV5-1 and TRBJ1-1, with 7 bases that match TRBD1. The sequence was collected from a woman aged 18-35 years with stable Graves' hyperthyroidism. Some clones in this sample may be carry-over from other donors' samples. CDR3: CASSPQTGRDTEAFF. In DNA form, the CDR3 reads TGCGCCAGCAGCCCCCAGACAGGGAGGGACACTGAAGCTTTCTTT.